The present T cell receptor beta chain was sequenced within a study of T cells in Graves' hyperthyroidism and ophthalmopathy. Overall study: Once the initial diagnosis was made, peripheral blood was obtained before any treatment.

General observations from the study: In validation, the model predicted ophthalmopathy. These predictions came a median 6.5 months before onset.

This sample holds PBMCs from around 9.9 ml fresh peripheral blood. Per germline, CDR1 KGHDR and CDR2 SFDVKD. The ends were cut back, 3 bases at V and 0 bases at J, with 14 bases in the middle. This CDR3 spans 17 amino acids. Amplification yielded TCR beta CDR3 regions, with RNA transcripts as the source. When the TCR CDR3 underwent first-round RT-PCR, the HTBI primer set was used. MiXCR was run by TCRdb on the multiplex PCR reads, yielding one entry per CDR3 protein. The sample lists fewer than 300,000 distinct CDR3 sequences; around a quarter were seen once. This clonotype was counted many times. Its antigen remains unidentified.

The receptor comes from a man aged 35-49 years with Graves' hyperthyroidism that later progressed to Graves' ophthalmopathy. V and J are TRBV24-1 and TRBJ1-5; TRBD1 is a possible D gene (6 bases). Material: blood. The CDR3: CATSDPRRGASNQPQHF. The CDR3 DNA reads TGTGCCACCAGTGATCCGCGTCGGGGGGCTAGCAATCAGCCCCAGCATTTT.